What follows describes a single T cell receptor (beta chain). The CDR3 has 11 amino acids. Germline assignment: CDR1 GTSNPN and CDR2 SVGIG (reference sequence). V dropped 2 bases and J dropped 3 bases, with 5 bases sitting between them. These data come from a study of T cell changes during pregnancy in multiple sclerosis. Profiling relied on immunoSEQ multiplex PCR, and the TCRdb table lists in-frame clones only, not all of them. The repertoire holds tens of thousands of clones, with more than 85% as singletons. The sequencing here drew on CD4+ T cells from peripheral blood mononuclear cells, taken in the third trimester of pregnancy. The origin of this receptor is a female donor with multiple sclerosis, enrolled in a pregnancy study. The chain recombines TRBV30 with TRBJ2-7; D not resolved. The CDR3: CAWSSNYEQYF. DNA of the CDR3: TGTGCCTGGAGTTCTAACTACGAGCAGTACTTC.